The clone carrying this T cell receptor beta chain was counted a few times. Its antigen is still unknown. Every single patient, without exception, relapsed after autologous stem cell transplantation, and brentuximab vedotin exposure varied. This CDR3 is built from 14 residues. Germline values: CDR1 SEHNR, CDR2 FQNEAQ (reference sequence). With 5 bases clipped from V and 5 bases from J, the junction kept 7 bases outside the gene matches. This entry is derived from a study of PD-1 blockade in classical Hodgkin lymphoma. Study-level information: A 3 mg/kg intravenous dose of nivolumab was received by patients every 2 weeks. Whole-study findings and limits: Healthy donors reportedly exceeded newly diagnosed patients in baseline TCR diversity. When nivolumab was started under 1 year after ASCT, patients were excluded. At C4D1, TCR diversity had climbed significantly for CD4+ cells, though not for CD8+ cells.

TCRdb's copy holds only in-frame clones and misses some; the assay was immunoSEQ multiplex PCR. The repertoire holds tens of thousands of clones, about two thirds seen once, with 13% to 15% in the top ten. V usage is TRBV7-9 and J usage is TRBJ1-2, with 8 positions matching TRBD1. This clonotype was obtained from a human donor with classical Hodgkin lymphoma. The sequencing used peripheral blood mononuclear cells (PBMCs), collected before the second cycle of nivolumab. The CDR3 DNA sequence: TGTGCCAGCAGCCCAGGGGGCGCGGGATATGGCTACACCTTC. Translating gives CASSPGGAGYGYTF.